Each of the 30 T cell receptor beta chains below was sequenced from the same sample in a study of immune cell composition in non-small cell lung cancer. Normal lung was taken at the farthest possible site, at least 3 cm from tumour. The data were produced by immunoSEQ multiplex PCR, yet TCRdb's version contains in-frame clones alone and is incomplete. The data contain 1,000 or so clones, 55% to 75% of them seen just once; the ten biggest clones take up about 15%. Sample: non-adjacent lung tissue. The source is a human donor with non-small cell lung cancer.

V usage is TRBV2 and J usage is TRBJ1-5, with TRBD1 identical over 9 bases. The germline V gene has CDR1 SNHLY and CDR2 FYNNEI. The V segment lost 4 bases and the J segment 9 bases; nucleotides outside the gene matches: 7. The CDR3 sequence is 14 residues long. The CDR3 nucleotides are TGTGCCAGCAGTGCGGGACAGGGCCATCGGCCCCAGCATTTT. Translation gives CASSAGQGHRPQHF.

The chain recombines TRBV5-4 with TRBJ2-1; 7 nucleotides line up with TRBD2. Germline assignment: CDR1 SGHNT and CDR2 YYREEE (reference sequence). The ends lost 0 bases at V and 9 bases at J; junction bases unmatched: 9. This CDR3 is built from 15 residues. CDR3 sequence reads: CASSLGGGNLGEQFF. CDR3 in DNA: TGTGCCAGCAGCTTGGGGGGGGGTAATCTCGGTGAGCAGTTCTTC. Full variable domain (outside the CDR3, taken from reference TRBV5-4 and TRBJ2-1): ETGVTQSPTHLIKTRGQQVTLRCSSQSGHNTVSWYQQALGQGPQFIFQYYREEENGRGNFPPRFSGLQFPNYSSELNVNALELDDSALYLCASSLGGGNLGEQFFGPGTRLTVL.

The V call is TRBV7-6, the J call TRBJ2-1; TRBD1 is a possible D gene (6 bases). The V gene's germline CDR1 is SGHVS and CDR2 FNYEAQ. There are 12 residues in the CDR3. Trimming stripped 3 bases from V and 8 bases from J, with 8 bases between. CDR3 sequence reads: CASSFTGYEQFF. The DNA of the CDR3 is TGTGCCAGCAGCTTCACAGGGTATGAGCAGTTCTTC.

The CDR3 region has the DNA TGTGCCAGCAGCGCCTCTGACGGGTCGAATGAGCAGTTCTTC. Protein product: CASSASDGSNEQFF. The chain combines TRBV5-6 with TRBJ2-1; D not resolved. Trimming stripped 4 bases from V and 7 bases from J, with 15 bases between. This CDR3 contains 14 residues. Per the germline V gene, CDR1 is SGHDT and CDR2 is YYEEEE.

The V and J genes are TRBV7-3 and TRBJ1-1; D gene ambiguous. V lost 1 base to trimming and J lost 1 base, with 4 bases between them. CDR1 is SGHTA and CDR2 is FQGTGA in the germline V gene. This CDR3 region has 13 residues. CDR3 residues: CASSLSQNTEAFF. The CDR3 DNA sequence: TGTGCCAGCAGCTTAAGTCAGAACACTGAAGCTTTCTTT.

The chain uses TRBV7-6 and TRBJ2-4; perhaps TRBD1 as D (5 bases). The germline V gene has CDR1 SGHVS and CDR2 FNYEAQ. The V end lost 1 base, the J end lost 1 base, and 14 bases lay between the germline ends. The CDR3 loop spans 17 amino acids. The CDR3 is CASSLEGQGSAKNIQYF. CDR3 in DNA: TGTGCCAGCAGCTTAGAAGGTCAGGGATCCGCCAAAAACATTCAGTACTTC. Combining the CDR3 with reference TRBV7-6 and TRBJ2-4 gives the whole variable domain GAGVSQSPRYKVTKRGQDVALRCDPISGHVSLYWYRQALGQGPEFLTYFNYEAQQDKSGLPNDRFSAERPEGSISTLTIQRTEQRDSAMYRCASSLEGQGSAKNIQYFGAGTRLSVL.

Turning to this clone: A read error may produce the germline difference seen at one junction end. The chain couples TRBV5-1 to TRBJ2-3, with D possibly matching TRBD1 (5 bases). Germline V CDR1 and CDR2: SGHRS, YFSETQ. The CDR3 runs 14 residues. The CDR3 DNA is TGCGCCAGCAGTTTGGGGCAGAGCACAGATACGCAGTATTTT. It yields the protein CASSLGQSTDTQYF.

The gene calls are TRBV27 and TRBJ1-6; 7 bases are a match to TRBD1. Trimming removed 5 bases from V and 9 bases from J; junction bases left unmatched: 7. CDR3 length: 14 amino acids. Germline CDR1 is MNHEY and CDR2 is SMNVEV (reference sequence). The CDR3 sequence: CASSDRAVGSPLHF. The CDR3 DNA follows: TGTGCCAGCAGTGACAGGGCGGTTGGTTCACCCCTCCACTTT.

This chain connects TRBV6-1 to TRBJ2-2, with D perhaps matching TRBD1 (6 bases). The V end lost 10 bases, the J end lost 2 bases, and 14 bases lay between the germline ends. This CDR3 is built from 14 residues. Germline CDR1 and CDR2: MNHNS and SASEGT. As DNA, the CDR3 is TGTGCCACCTTAGACAGGCGCAACACCGGGGAGCTGTTTTTT. Protein sequence: CATLDRRNTGELFF.

This chain joins TRBV29-1 and TRBJ2-3; no clear D. Germline values: CDR1 SQVTM, CDR2 ANQGSEA. This CDR3 is 12 amino acids long. The V end lost 6 bases, the J end lost 0 bases, and 7 bases lay between the germline ends. The CDR3 DNA follows: TGCAGCGTCGGGTCTAGCACAGATACGCAGTATTTT. Its protein product is CSVGSSTDTQYF.

The rearrangement links TRBV6-5 to TRBJ1-2; 10 bases agree with TRBD1. Germline lookup yields CDR1 MNHEY and CDR2 SVGAGI. Trimming at V came to 5 bases and at J to 9 bases, leaving 3 bases not matched to a gene. The CDR3 is 12 residues long. The CDR3 nucleotides read TGTGCCAGCAGTCCGACAGGGGGCAGCTACACCTTC. It encodes CASSPTGGSYTF.

This chain connects TRBV5-1 to TRBJ2-3; 10 nucleotides align to TRBD2. The germline V gene encodes CDR1 SGHRS and CDR2 YFSETQ. Trimming removed 2 bases from V and 7 bases from J; junction bases left unmatched: 7. The CDR3 consists of 15 residues. CDR3 sequence: CASSLAGGPGNTQYF. In DNA, the CDR3 is TGCGCCAGCAGCTTAGCGGGGGGGCCGGGTAATACGCAGTATTTT.

The chain combines TRBV28 with TRBJ1-5, with TRBD1 matching 11 bases. The V gene end was trimmed by 4 bases and the J gene end by 6 bases; junction bases not matched to a gene: 5. This CDR3 region has 15 residues. Germline V gene sequence: CDR1 MDHEN, CDR2 SYDVKM. This CDR3 reads CASSSDRGPGQPQHF. The CDR3 bases are TGTGCCAGCAGTTCGGACAGGGGGCCGGGTCAGCCCCAGCATTTT. Full variable domain (rest looked up from reference TRBV28 and TRBJ1-5): DVKVTQSSRYLVKRTGEKVFLECVQDMDHENMFWYRQDPGLGLRLIYFSYDVKMKEKGDIPEGYSVSREKKERFSLILESASTNQTSMYLCASSSDRGPGQPQHFGDGTRLSIL.

This clone has only a few counts. The genes are TRBV19 and TRBJ1-5; 7 bases align to TRBD1. The ends lost 10 bases at V and 8 bases at J; junction bases unmatched: 29. The CDR3 is made up of 19 amino acids. CDR1 is LNHDA, CDR2 SQIVND, per germline (reference sequence). The CDR3 spells CATSSRTLTGTEKKEPQHF. The DNA of the CDR3 is TGTGCCACCAGTAGTCGAACTCTAACCGGGACAGAAAAAAAGGAGCCCCAGCATTTT.

The gene calls are TRBV14 and TRBJ2-3, with TRBD1 matching 7 bases. The germline gives CDR1 SGHDN, CDR2 FVKESK. Trimming at V came to 3 bases and at J to 0 bases, leaving 3 bases not matched to a gene. This CDR3 region has 15 residues. The CDR3 region has the DNA TGTGCCAGCAGCCAGTACAGGGGAAGCACAGATACGCAGTATTTT. Its protein is CASSQYRGSTDTQYF.

This clone showed up just a few times. The V call is TRBV14, the J call TRBJ2-3; 9 bases agree with TRBD2. The CDR3 sequence is 15 residues long. CDR1 is SGHDN and CDR2 is FVKESK in the germline V gene. The ends lost 3 bases at V and 4 bases at J; junction bases unmatched: 5. The CDR3 here is CASSQAGGMADTQYF. For the CDR3, the DNA is TGTGCCAGCAGCCAGGCGGGGGGGATGGCAGATACGCAGTATTTT.

The chain has TRBV11-2 and TRBJ1-2, with a possible D match to TRBD1 (6 bases). Looked up from germline, CDR1 is SGHAT and CDR2 is FQNNGV. Trimming shortened V by 5 bases and J by 3 bases, and 10 bases separated the two germline ends. The CDR3 loop spans 13 amino acids. CDR3 sequence reads: CASSPGQDYGYTF. The DNA of the CDR3 is TGTGCCAGCAGCCCGGGACAAGACTATGGCTACACCTTC. Variable domain in full (rest from reference TRBV11-2 and TRBJ1-2): EAGVAQSPRYKIIEKRQSVAFWCNPISGHATLYWYQQILGQGPKLLIQFQNNGVVDDSQLPKDRFSAERLKGVDSTLKIQPAKLEDSAVYLCASSPGQDYGYTFGSGTRLTVV.

The chain joins TRBV7-8 to TRBJ2-2; 8 bases are shared with TRBD2. From germline, CDR1 is SGHVS and CDR2 FQNEAQ. The CDR3 covers 15 residues. J was trimmed by 3 bases and V by 4 bases; bases with no gene match: 4. CDR3 sequence (DNA): TGTGCCAGCAGCTCCGGGAGGGGGTACACCGGGGAGCTGTTTTTT. As protein: CASSSGRGYTGELFF. Combining the CDR3 with reference TRBV7-8 and TRBJ2-2 gives the whole variable domain GAGVSQSPRYKVAKRGQDVALRCDPISGHVSLFWYQQALGQGPEFLTYFQNEAQLDKSGLPSDRFFAERPEGSVSTLKIQRTQQEDSAVYLCASSSGRGYTGELFFGEGSRLTVL.

The chain is built from TRBV5-1 and TRBJ2-2, with 7 bases that match TRBD2. The trim removed 7 bases at V and 7 bases at J, leaving 7 bases unmatched. Germline CDR1 reads SGHRS; CDR2 reads YFSETQ. This CDR3 is built from 13 residues. CDR3 DNA sequence: TGCGCCAGCGGGGGGGTTCCCGGCGGGGAGCTGTTTTTT. Translation gives CASGGVPGGELFF.

V usage is TRBV6-6 and J usage is TRBJ2-7; D ambiguous. Trimming removed 5 bases from V and 5 bases from J, with 10 bases in between. Germline CDR1 is MNHNY and CDR2 is SVGAGI (reference sequence). The CDR3 runs to 12 residues. This chain's CDR3 is CASSLIVDEQYF. The CDR3 nucleotides read TGTGCCAGCAGTCTAATAGTGGACGAGCAGTACTTC.

This sequence joins TRBV4-3 and TRBJ1-3; no definite D call. CDR1 and CDR2 from the germline V gene are LGHNA and YSLEER. The CDR3 is 16 amino acids. Trimming pared 4 bases from V and 0 bases from J, leaving 13 bases between. CDR3 sequence (DNA): TGCGCCAGCAGCCGTGAGGGTTCCTTCTCTGGAAACACCATATATTTT. This gives the protein CASSREGSFSGNTIYF.

V and J are TRBV30 and TRBJ1-1, with TRBD1 as a possible D gene (6 bases). The CDR3 has 13 residues. Trimming removed 8 bases from V and 0 bases from J, with 13 bases in between. Germline CDR1 and CDR2: GTSNPN and SVGIG (reference sequence). As DNA, the CDR3 is TGTGCCGGGGGGGCCACCATGAACACTGAAGCTTTCTTT. Translation: CAGGATMNTEAFF.

The chain recombines TRBV11-1 with TRBJ2-3, with unresolved D. The CDR3 spans 15 residues. CDR1 is SGHAT, CDR2 FQDESV, per germline (reference sequence). Trimming shortened V by 1 base and J by 1 base, and 9 bases separated the two germline ends. CDR3 DNA: TGTGCCAGCAGCTTAGACCTGCAGGGCACAGATACGCAGTATTTT. It is translated as CASSLDLQGTDTQYF. Together with reference TRBV11-1 and TRBJ2-3, the CDR3 gives the full variable domain: EAEVAQSPRYKITEKSQAVAFWCDPISGHATLYWYRQILGQGPELLVQFQDESVVDDSQLPKDRFSAERLKGVDSTLKIQPAELGDSAMYLCASSLDLQGTDTQYFGPGTRLTVL.

This chain joins TRBV4-3 and TRBJ2-6, with D possibly matching TRBD2 (5 bases). The CDR3 consists of 16 residues. CDR1 LGHNA and CDR2 YSLEER come from the germline V gene. Trimming shortened V by 0 bases and J by 4 bases, and 10 bases separated the two germline ends. CDR3 residues: CASSQEVGSGANVLTF. The DNA for the CDR3 is TGCGCCAGCAGCCAAGAAGTGGGGAGCGGGGCCAACGTCCTGACTTTC.

This clone was picked up a small number of times. The chain has TRBV6-6 and TRBJ2-7; the match to TRBD2 covers 8 bases. V was pared by 4 bases and J by 4 bases, with 9 bases of the junction left unmatched. The CDR3 length is 15 residues. The V gene's germline CDR1 is MNHNY and CDR2 SVGAGI (reference sequence). The CDR3 region is CASSWGAGESYEQYF. CDR3 nucleotide sequence: TGTGCCAGCAGTTGGGGAGCGGGGGAGTCATACGAGCAGTACTTC.

The J gene is TRBJ2-5, the V gene TRBV11-2; TRBD2 agrees at 9 bases. Germline CDR1 and CDR2: SGHAT and FQNNGV. CDR3 length: 16 amino acids. Losses at the gene ends were 5 bases for V and 5 bases for J; bases not matched to a gene: 12. The CDR3 reads CASSPAGGGASETQYF. The DNA of the CDR3 is TGTGCCAGCAGCCCTGCGGGCGGGGGGGCCTCGGAGACCCAGTACTTC.

This clone appeared a few times. This chain joins TRBV7-2 and TRBJ2-7; the D gene is possibly TRBD1 (6 bases). Germline V CDR1 and CDR2: SGHTA, FQGNSA. The CDR3 contains 13 residues. Between the trimmed V and J ends, which lost 5 bases and 1 base, there was a span of 9 bases. This CDR3 is CASSPGVSYEQYF. Here the CDR3 DNA reads TGTGCCAGCAGCCCAGGGGTTTCCTACGAGCAGTACTTC.

The CDR3 region is CATLGGSLGEQYF. In DNA form, the CDR3 reads TGTGCCACACTAGGAGGATCTCTGGGCGAGCAGTACTTC. This chain joins TRBV2 and TRBJ2-7; possible D gene TRBD2, 5 bases. V shed 10 bases and J shed 6 bases, with 19 bases lying between them. From germline, CDR1 is SNHLY and CDR2 FYNNEI. This CDR3 has 13 residues.

This sequence joins TRBV2 and TRBJ1-5; D is possibly TRBD1 (6 bases). Germline CDR1 reads SNHLY; CDR2 reads FYNNEI. V lost 6 bases and J 7 bases, leaving 19 bases between the germline ends. This CDR3 spans 15 amino acids. DNA for the CDR3: TGTGCCAGCAGAGGGGTCAGGGGATCAGGCCAGCCCCAGCATTTT. This codes for CASRGVRGSGQPQHF. Full variable domain (outside the CDR3, taken from reference TRBV2 and TRBJ1-5): EPEVTQTPSHQVTQMGQEVILRCVPISNHLYFYWYRQILGQKVEFLVSFYNNEISEKSEIFDDQFSVERPDGSNFTLKIRSTKLEDSAMYFCASRGVRGSGQPQHFGDGTRLSIL.

J is TRBJ2-7 and V is TRBV2, with D possibly being TRBD1 (6 bases). This CDR3 contains 17 residues. Germline V gene sequence: CDR1 SNHLY, CDR2 FYNNEI. V was trimmed by 2 bases and J by 4 bases, leaving 21 bases between them. The DNA for the CDR3 is TGTGCCAGCAGTGAAAACCCCTATGTGGACAGAAAGTACGAGCAGTACTTC. Amino acids: CASSENPYVDRKYEQYF. Using reference TRBV2 and TRBJ2-7 for the parts outside the CDR3, the full variable domain is EPEVTQTPSHQVTQMGQEVILRCVPISNHLYFYWYRQILGQKVEFLVSFYNNEISEKSEIFDDQFSVERPDGSNFTLKIRSTKLEDSAMYFCASSENPYVDRKYEQYFGPGTRLTVT.